This TCR beta chain was retrieved from a study of blood T cell repertoires in COVID-19. Germline loops: CDR1 MNHEY, CDR2 SVGAGI. Losses at the gene ends were 11 bases for V and 5 bases for J; bases not matched to a gene: 11. CDR3 length: 13 residues. TCRdb keeps only in-frame clones here, not all; method: immunoSEQ multiplex PCR. The table lists more than 300,000 clones, approximately 90% of them singletons. The material sequenced was PBMCs or T cells enriched from blood (not recorded which). The rearrangement joins TRBV6-5 to TRBJ1-2; 7 bases are a match to TRBD1. The TCR comes from a woman younger than 35 who had recovered from COVID-19. The CDR3 reads CAVRGQGDYGYTF. Written as DNA, the CDR3 is TGTGCCGTACGGGGGCAGGGGGATTATGGCTACACCTTC.